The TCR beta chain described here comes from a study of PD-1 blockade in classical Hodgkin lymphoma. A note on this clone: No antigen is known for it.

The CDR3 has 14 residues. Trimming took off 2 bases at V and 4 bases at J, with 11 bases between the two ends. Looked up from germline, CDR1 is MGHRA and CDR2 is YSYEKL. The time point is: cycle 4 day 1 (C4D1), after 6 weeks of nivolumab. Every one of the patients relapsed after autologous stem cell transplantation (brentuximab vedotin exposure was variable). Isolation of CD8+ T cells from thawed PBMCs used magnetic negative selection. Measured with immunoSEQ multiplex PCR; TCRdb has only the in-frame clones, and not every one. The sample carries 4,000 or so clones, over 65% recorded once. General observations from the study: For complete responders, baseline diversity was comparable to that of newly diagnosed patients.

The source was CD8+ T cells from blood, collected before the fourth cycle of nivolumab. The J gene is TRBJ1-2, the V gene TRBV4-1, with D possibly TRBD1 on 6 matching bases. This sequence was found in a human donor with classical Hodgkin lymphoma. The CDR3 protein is CASSQQQGTYGYTF. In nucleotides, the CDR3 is TGCGCCAGCAGCCAACAACAGGGAACCTATGGCTACACCTTC.